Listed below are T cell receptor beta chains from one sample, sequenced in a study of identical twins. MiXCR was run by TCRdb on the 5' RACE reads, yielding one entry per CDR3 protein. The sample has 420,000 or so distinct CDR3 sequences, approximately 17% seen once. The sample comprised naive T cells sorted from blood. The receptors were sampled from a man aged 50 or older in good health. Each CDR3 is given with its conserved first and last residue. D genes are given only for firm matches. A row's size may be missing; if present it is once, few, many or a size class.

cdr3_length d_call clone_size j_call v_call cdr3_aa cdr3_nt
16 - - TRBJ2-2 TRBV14 CASSLSRESNTGELFF TGTGCCAGCAGCCTAAGTCGGGAATCGAACACCGGGGAGCTGTTTTTT
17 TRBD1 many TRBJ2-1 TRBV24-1 CATSDLPSTGDSNEQFF TGTGCCACCAGTGATCTCCCGTCGACAGGGGATAGCAATGAGCAGTTCTTC
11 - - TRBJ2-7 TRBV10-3 CAISSGKEQYF TGTGCCATCAGTTCTGGGAAGGAGCAGTACTTC
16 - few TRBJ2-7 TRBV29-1 CSVPRRVGGLPDEQYF TGCAGCGTGCCTAGGAGGGTCGGGGGGCTGCCCGACGAGCAGTACTTC
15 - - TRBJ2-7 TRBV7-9 CASSDRDTGTYEQYF TGTGCCAGCAGCGACCGGGACACAGGGACCTACGAGCAGTACTTC
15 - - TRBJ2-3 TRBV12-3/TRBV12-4 CASSFRGAKTDTQYF TGTGCCAGCAGTTTTCGGGGGGCTAAGACAGATACGCAGTATTTT
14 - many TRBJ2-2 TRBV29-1 CSVGGGKNTGELFF TGCAGCGTGGGGGGCGGGAAGAACACCGGGGAGCTGTTTTTT
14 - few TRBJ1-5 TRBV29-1 CSVQGPMGNQPQHF TGCAGCGTTCAGGGCCCTATGGGCAATCAGCCCCAGCATTTT
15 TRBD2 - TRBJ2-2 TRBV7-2 CASSSRLAGTGELFF TGTGCCAGCAGCTCGCGACTAGCGGGAACCGGGGAGCTGTTTTTT
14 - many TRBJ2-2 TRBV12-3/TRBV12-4 CASSLFKGTGELFF TGTGCCAGCAGTTTATTTAAGGGAACCGGGGAGCTGTTTTTT
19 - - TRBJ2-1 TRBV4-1 CASSQDRGARGSSYNEQFF TGCGCCAGCAGCCAAGATCGTGGGGCGCGGGGTAGCTCCTACAATGAGCAGTTCTTC
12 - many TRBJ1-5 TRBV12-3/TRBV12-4 CASSHRAQPQHF TGTGCCAGCAGTCACAGGGCCCAGCCCCAGCATTTT
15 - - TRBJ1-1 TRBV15 CATSRSGTVNTEAFF TGTGCCACCAGCAGATCCGGGACGGTAAACACTGAAGCTTTCTTT
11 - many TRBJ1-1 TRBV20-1 CSAKVVTEAFF TGCAGTGCTAAAGTCGTCACTGAAGCTTTCTTT
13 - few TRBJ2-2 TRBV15 CATSLRAAGELFF TGTGCCACCAGCCTCAGGGCGGCCGGGGAGCTGTTTTTT
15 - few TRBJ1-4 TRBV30 CAWSVPLTRSEKLFF TGTGCCTGGAGTGTACCCCTGACGAGGAGTGAAAAACTGTTTTTT
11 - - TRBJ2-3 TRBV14 CASSHTTRQYF TGTGCCAGCAGCCACACGACTAGGCAGTATTTT
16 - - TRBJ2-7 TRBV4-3 CASSQIAGPPTYEQYF TGCGCCAGCAGCCAAATCGCAGGGCCTCCTACCTACGAGCAGTACTTC
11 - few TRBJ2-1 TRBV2 CASSGLEEQFF TGTGCCAGCAGTGGACTGGAAGAGCAGTTCTTC
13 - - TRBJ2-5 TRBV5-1 CASRQGEAETQYF TGCGCCAGCAGACAGGGAGAGGCAGAGACCCAGTACTTC
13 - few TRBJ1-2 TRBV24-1 CATSESGDYGYTF TGTGCCACCAGTGAGTCCGGGGACTATGGCTACACCTTC
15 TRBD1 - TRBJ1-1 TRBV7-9 CASSLDRDSNTEAFF TGTGCCAGCAGCTTAGACCGGGACAGCAACACTGAAGCTTTCTTT
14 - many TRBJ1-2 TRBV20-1 CSARDLLNAGGYTF TGCAGTGCTAGAGATCTGCTGAATGCTGGTGGCTACACCTTC
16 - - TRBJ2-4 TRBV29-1 CSVEGRGHPGGDIQYF TGCAGCGTTGAAGGGAGGGGGCACCCGGGAGGAGACATTCAGTACTTC
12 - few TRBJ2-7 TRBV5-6 CASSVVLLEQYF TGTGCCAGCAGCGTAGTCCTCCTGGAGCAGTACTTC
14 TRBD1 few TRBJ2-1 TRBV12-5 CASGAGTGTNEQFF TGTGCTAGTGGCGCCGGGACAGGGACCAATGAGCAGTTCTTC
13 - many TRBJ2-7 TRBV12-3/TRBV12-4 CASSSMAGYEQYF TGTGCCAGCAGTTCCATGGCGGGCTACGAGCAGTACTTC
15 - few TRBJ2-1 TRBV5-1 CASRGTGTRFNEQFF TGCGCCAGCAGAGGCACCGGGACTCGCTTCAATGAGCAGTTCTTC
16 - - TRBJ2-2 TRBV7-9 CASSLTRGRGTGELFF TGTGCCAGCAGCTTAACAAGGGGCCGGGGCACCGGGGAGCTGTTTTTT
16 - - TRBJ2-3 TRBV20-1 CSARDRPGSSTDTQYF TGCAGTGCTAGAGATCGTCCGGGGTCTAGCACAGATACGCAGTATTTT
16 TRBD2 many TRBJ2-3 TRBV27 CASSLIAGTSTDTQYF TGTGCCAGCAGTTTAATAGCGGGGACTAGCACAGATACGCAGTATTTT
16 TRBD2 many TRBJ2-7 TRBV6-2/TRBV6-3 CASSSLGLAGSYEQYF TGTGCCAGCAGTTCCCTCGGACTAGCGGGCTCCTACGAGCAGTACTTC
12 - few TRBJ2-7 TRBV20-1 CSARTDTYEQYF TGCAGTGCCCGGACAGACACCTACGAGCAGTACTTC